These 3 T cell receptor beta chains came from one sample sequenced in a study of cytomegalovirus exposure and HLA in healthy donors. Vbeta (60) and Jbeta (13) primers were used in the PCR. Assay: immunoSEQ multiplex PCR; the TCRdb copy retains only in-frame clones and omits some. The top ten hold roughly 2.5% of the sample, which has roughly 200,000 clones, 70% to 80% seen once. Sequences were obtained from PBMCs. These receptors originate from a woman in her fifties or sixties in good health and CMV-seropositive.

The V gene is TRBV7-2, the J gene TRBJ1-2, with 7 nucleotides matching TRBD1. Germline CDR1 is SGHTA and CDR2 is FQGNSA. V trimming: 2 bases; J trimming: 7 bases; junction bases outside the gene matches: 7. This CDR3 comprises 14 residues. The CDR3 loop reads CASSLLRAGGGYTF. The CDR3 bases are TGTGCCAGCAGCTTATTACGGGCAGGGGGTGGCTACACCTTC.

This chain links TRBV6-1 with TRBJ2-5; TRBD1 might be the D (7 bases). Trimming left V 6 bases short and J 5 bases short, with 19 bases between. CDR3 length equals 15 residues. Germline assignment: CDR1 MNHNS and CDR2 SASEGT. The CDR3 DNA follows: TGTGCCAGCAGCCAAAATTGGAGGGGGCTTGAGACCCAGTACTTC. Protein: CASSQNWRGLETQYF.

The chain combines TRBV2 with TRBJ1-1; a possible D gene is TRBD1 (6 bases). Germline V CDR1 and CDR2: SNHLY, FYNNEI. V lost 2 bases, J lost 1 base, and 14 bases lay in between. The CDR3 is 16 amino acids. CDR3 sequence (DNA): TGTGCCAGCAGTGAAAGTTCCTGGACAGAGAACACTGAAGCTTTCTTT. It codes for CASSESSWTENTEAFF.